This record concerns one T cell receptor beta chain sequence. Here immunoSEQ multiplex PCR was the method, and the copy in TCRdb shows in-frame clones only, minus some. The sample includes fewer than 700,000 clones, around nine tenths of them seen just once. This record comes from a study of shared T cell receptors in the human thymus. This CDR3 has 15 residues. This sample also belongs to another study, concerning human thymus T cells. That source notes: Repertoires from thymus and blood appeared to show biased V and J gene usage.

Sample: thymocytes. The chain links TRBV21-1 to TRBJ2-7; the tabulated D call, TRBD2, remains unverified against the DNA. TRBV21-1 is termed a pseudogene. The source of this sequence is a boy in the first two years of life with a congenital heart defect. DNA for the CDR3: TGTGCCAGCAGCAAAAGGTGGGGGGGCCGGGGAGAGCAGTACTTC. Translating gives CASSKRWGGRGEQYF.